This T cell receptor beta chain was sequenced during a study of blood T cells in healthy people across ages. Study-wide findings and caveats: There was no known CMV status for donors, so expanded clonotype changes were possibly confounded.

Through a sample-barcoded 5' primer and a J-beta primer mix, a second PCR was run for roughly 7 to 11 cycles. TCRdb re-called the 5' RACE reads with MiXCR, one entry per CDR3 protein. Altogether about 1,400,000 distinct CDR3 sequences are present, approximately 59% being singletons, with the ten largest covering 6.7%. Samples each had at least 5.5 micrograms of total RNA extracted. Worth noting for this clonotype: The antigen remains unidentified.

CDR1 and CDR2 (germline): MNHEY, SVGEGT. Trimming took 3 bases from V and 7 from J, leaving 16 bases between them. The CDR3 contains 15 residues. The sequenced sample was blood. The V call is TRBV6-2 or TRBV6-3, the J call TRBJ2-1; D possibly uses TRBD1 or TRBD2 (6 bases each). The sequence came from a man aged 18-30 years in good health. The CDR3 sequence: CASSYYRETGNEQFF. As DNA, the CDR3 is TGTGCCAGCAGTTATTATCGGGAGACAGGTAATGAGCAGTTCTTC.